This TCR beta chain was captured by sequencing in a study of CD8 T cells in ankylosing spondylitis. In the case of this clonotype: Antigen unknown.

The CDR3 totals 13 residues. Between the trimmed V and J ends, which lost 7 bases and 8 bases, there was a span of 14 bases. CDR1 and CDR2 (germline): MNHNS, SASEGT. Study results and limitations: Reportedly, disease-linked clones are significantly enriched in ankylosing spondylitis patients' matched synovial fluid. Those disease-linked clones were CD8+; they were also relatively rare in peripheral blood. Typical of ankylosing spondylitis blood, it appeared, was a TCR beta motif of several highly homologous variants.

The authors made TCR beta libraries by quantitative 5'-RACE with molecular barcodes. From the 5' RACE reads, TCRdb called clonotypes with MiXCR, one entry per CDR3 protein. The data hold hundreds of thousands of distinct CDR3 sequences, with 20% to 25% observed a single time. What was sequenced was blood, either unsorted or a sorted T cell fraction (not recorded which). This sequence joins TRBV6-1 and TRBJ1-4; no definite D call. The origin of this receptor is a male donor with ankylosing spondylitis or in good health (not recorded which). CDR3 residues: CASKKDVREKLFF. In DNA form, the CDR3 reads TGTGCCAGCAAAAAGGATGTGCGGGAAAAACTGTTTTTT.